These 23 T cell receptor beta chains were all obtained from the same sample, sequenced in a study of OX40 agonist ivuxolimab in advanced cancers. Sequenced by immunoSEQ multiplex PCR; TCRdb stores in-frame clones only, minus some. The sample comprises some 87,000 clones, about nine tenths of which are singletons, and around 0.39% rests with the top ten. The material sequenced was CD4+ or CD8+ T cells sorted from blood, taken in a trial of the OX40 agonist ivuxolimab. The receptors were sampled from an adult with an advanced solid tumor such as melanoma, head and neck, liver or kidney cancer.

This clone has only one observation. This chain connects TRBV28 to TRBJ2-3, with TRBD2 matching over 16 bases. The CDR3 sequence is 17 residues long. V lost 8 bases, J lost 4 bases, and 9 bases stayed unmatched. The germline gives CDR1 MDHEN, CDR2 SYDVKM. The CDR3 region has the DNA TGTGCCAGCGGGACTAGCGGGAGGGCGCCGGTGGCAGATACGCAGTATTTT. It is translated as CASGTSGRAPVADTQYF. Drawing the rest from reference TRBV28 and TRBJ2-3, the complete variable domain is DVKVTQSSRYLVKRTGEKVFLECVQDMDHENMFWYRQDPGLGLRLIYFSYDVKMKEKGDIPEGYSVSREKKERFSLILESASTNQTSMYLCASGTSGRAPVADTQYFGPGTRLTVL.

The CDR3 coding sequence is TGTGCCAGCAGTGACTACGAGCAGTACTTC. Translated: CASSDYEQYF. The rearrangement links TRBV2 to TRBJ2-7; D not certain. The CDR3 runs 10 residues. The germline V gene encodes CDR1 SNHLY and CDR2 FYNNEI. Deletions cut 3 bases from V and 3 bases from J, with 0 bases between.

The J gene is TRBJ2-3, the V gene TRBV9; a weak D match, TRBD2 (6 bases). With 6 bases removed from V and 0 bases from J, the gap between germline ends came to 11 bases. CDR1 is SGDLS and CDR2 is YYNGEE in the germline V gene. The CDR3 loop spans 14 amino acids. Here the CDR3 reads CASTAGFSTDTQYF. In DNA form, the CDR3 reads TGTGCCAGCACCGCGGGGTTCAGCACAGATACGCAGTATTTT.

This chain joins TRBV28 and TRBJ1-6; D is unclear. In germline, CDR1 is MDHEN, CDR2 SYDVKM. The CDR3 covers 14 residues. Trimming left V 3 bases short and J 6 bases short, with 9 bases between. The CDR3, as DNA: TGTGCCAGCAGTTTTGGCGTCTCTAATTCACCCCTCCACTTT. Residues: CASSFGVSNSPLHF.

This clone was seen a handful of times. This sequence joins TRBV6-5 and TRBJ1-6; possibly TRBD1 for D (6 bases). Germline-derived CDR1 and CDR2 are MNHEY and SVGAGI. This CDR3 has 13 amino acids. Trimming cost V 5 bases and J 5 bases, with 7 bases left between them. DNA for the CDR3: TGTGCCAGCAGTACAGGGAATAATTCACCCCTCCACTTT. Protein product: CASSTGNNSPLHF.

CDR3 region: CASARDSMNTEAFF. The CDR3 nucleotides are TGTGCCAGCGCTAGGGACAGCATGAACACTGAAGCTTTCTTT. The V gene is TRBV6-6, the J gene TRBJ1-1; TRBD1 matches 7 bases. The CDR3 runs 14 residues. The ends lost 8 bases at V and 0 bases at J; junction bases unmatched: 6. Looked up from germline, CDR1 is MNHNY and CDR2 is SVGAGI (reference sequence).

The rearrangement links TRBV6-5 to TRBJ1-2; D gene uncertain. In germline, CDR1 is MNHEY, CDR2 SVGAGI. This CDR3 has 13 residues. V lost 6 bases and J lost 2, with 10 bases in between. The DNA for the CDR3 is TGTGCCAGCAGCAAATTCGGGAACTATGGCTACACCTTC. Translating it yields CASSKFGNYGYTF.

The V call is TRBV2, the J call TRBJ1-2; 7 bases are shared with TRBD1. J gave up 8 bases and V 0 bases, and 6 bases lay outside the gene matches. The CDR3 sequence is 14 residues long. Germline loops: CDR1 SNHLY, CDR2 FYNNEI. For the CDR3, the DNA is TGTGCCAGCAGTGAAGCGAGACAGGGTTTCGGCTACACCTTC. It is translated as CASSEARQGFGYTF.

The chain couples TRBV4-1 to TRBJ1-4; 10 bases map to TRBD1. Unmatched junction bases numbered 1, after V lost 1 base and J lost 8 bases. Germline V gene lookup returns CDR1 MGHRA and CDR2 YSYEKL. CDR3 size: 14 residues. The CDR3 region has the DNA TGCGCCAGCAGCCAAGGACAGGGGGCGGAAAAACTGTTTTTT. This encodes CASSQGQGAEKLFF.

This chain connects TRBV5-1 to TRBJ2-3; TRBD2 matches at 7 bases. Germline assignment: CDR1 SGHRS and CDR2 YFSETQ. The CDR3 is 15 amino acids. V shed 1 base and J 5 bases; nucleotides not matched to a gene: 7. The CDR3 loop is CASSLLGGLEDTQYF. CDR3 sequence (DNA): TGCGCCAGCAGCTTGCTGGGGGGGTTGGAAGATACGCAGTATTTT.

The chain recombines TRBV27 with TRBJ2-3, with D tentatively TRBD1 (5 bases). CDR3 length: 16 residues. Germline V CDR1 and CDR2: MNHEY, SMNVEV (reference sequence). Trimming left V 8 bases short and J 0 bases short, with 18 bases between. The CDR3: CASSFWGSGSTDTQYF. In DNA, the CDR3 is TGTGCCAGCTCCTTTTGGGGCTCTGGTAGCACAGATACGCAGTATTTT.

The chain joins TRBV27 to TRBJ2-3, with a possible D match to TRBD1 (6 bases). V lost 6 bases to trimming and J lost 0 bases, with 13 bases between them. The CDR3 totals 15 residues. Looked up from germline, CDR1 is MNHEY and CDR2 is SMNVEV (reference sequence). The CDR3 DNA is TGTGCCAGCAGCCACTGGGGGCCCAGCACAGATACGCAGTATTTT. This encodes CASSHWGPSTDTQYF.

This clone was counted once. The chain joins TRBV29-1 to TRBJ1-1; no clear D. V lost 7 bases, J lost 0 bases, and 12 bases lay in between. Looked up from germline, CDR1 is SQVTM and CDR2 is ANQGSEA. The CDR3 runs 13 residues. CDR3 amino acids: CSARRSLNTEAFF. CDR3 bases: TGCAGCGCCCGAAGGAGTCTGAACACTGAAGCTTTCTTT. Complete variable domain (other parts from reference TRBV29-1 and TRBJ1-1): SAVISQKPSRDICQRGTSLTIQCQVDSQVTMMFWYRQQPGQSLTLIATANQGSEATYESGFVIDKFPISRPNLTFSTLTVSNMSPEDSSIYLCSARRSLNTEAFFGQGTRLTVV.

V is TRBV5-4 and J is TRBJ2-1, with TRBD2 matching over 11 bases. CDR1 SGHNT and CDR2 YYREEE come from the germline V gene (reference sequence). The CDR3 sequence is 16 residues long. The J segment lost 5 bases and the V segment lost 5 bases, leaving 9 bases of the junction unmatched. The CDR3 DNA reads as TGTGCCAGCAGGGGGGGGACTAGCGGAGCCCACAATGAGCAGTTCTTC. Encoded protein: CASRGGTSGAHNEQFF.

This chain connects TRBV7-8 to TRBJ1-2, with a tentative D call TRBD1 (5 bases). V was shortened by 5 bases and J by 3 bases, with 16 bases between the two germline ends. Per germline, CDR1 SGHVS and CDR2 FQNEAQ. The CDR3 has 15 residues. In DNA form, the CDR3 reads TGTGCCAGCAGCGGCAGGCAGGGTGTCTACTATGGCTACACCTTC. Its protein is CASSGRQGVYYGYTF. Full variable domain (rest looked up from reference TRBV7-8 and TRBJ1-2): GAGVSQSPRYKVAKRGQDVALRCDPISGHVSLFWYQQALGQGPEFLTYFQNEAQLDKSGLPSDRFFAERPEGSVSTLKIQRTQQEDSAVYLCASSGRQGVYYGYTFGSGTRLTVV.

This clone was picked up a small number of times. The chain joins TRBV12-5 to TRBJ1-2; a weak D match, TRBD1 (6 bases). The germline V and J ends were trimmed by 7 bases and 5 bases, with 17 bases remaining between them. This CDR3 is built from 14 residues. Germline values: CDR1 LGHNT, CDR2 FRNRAP. CDR3 in DNA: TGTGCTAGTGCCCCGGACCGGGGGCGTTATGGCTACACCTTC. Amino acid sequence: CASAPDRGRYGYTF.

The chain has TRBV9 and TRBJ2-5, with D possibly matching TRBD1 (5 bases). Between the trimmed V and J ends, which lost 0 bases and 2 bases, there was a span of 11 bases. The germline V gene has CDR1 SGDLS and CDR2 YYNGEE. This CDR3 has 15 amino acids. The CDR3 is CASSVAPAGQETQYF. The CDR3 DNA is TGTGCCAGCAGCGTAGCCCCGGCAGGGCAAGAGACCCAGTACTTC.

The chain couples TRBV10-3 to TRBJ2-5; D is perhaps TRBD2 (6 bases). The CDR3 consists of 15 residues. With 8 bases removed from V and 2 bases from J, the gap between germline ends came to 18 bases. Germline V gene lookup returns CDR1 ENHRY and CDR2 SYGVKD. The chain's CDR3 is CAIRDPGVRQETQYF. The CDR3, as DNA: TGTGCCATCCGGGATCCGGGAGTGCGGCAAGAGACCCAGTACTTC.

V usage is TRBV4-1 and J usage is TRBJ2-5; TRBD2 aligns across 12 bases. With V trimmed by 0 bases and J by 7 bases, 9 bases remained unmatched. This CDR3 region has 17 residues. Germline CDR1 MGHRA, CDR2 YSYEKL. In DNA, the CDR3 is TGCGCCAGCAGCCAAGAAGCTAGCGGGGGGGCTATGGGGACCCAGTACTTC. It encodes CASSQEASGGAMGTQYF.

With regard to this clone: Germline and junction disagree at one end, which may indicate a read error. The gene calls are TRBV7-7 and TRBJ2-5, with a weak D call TRBD2 (6 bases). The CDR3 is 14 residues long. The germline gives CDR1 SSHAT, CDR2 FNYEAQ (reference sequence). CDR3 sequence (DNA): TGTGCTAGCAGCTTGTTAGGAGGGACGGAGACCCAGTACTTC. Translating gives CASSLLGGTETQYF.

The chain combines TRBV11-3 with TRBJ2-3; D is perhaps TRBD2 (7 bases). Looked up from germline, CDR1 is SGHNT and CDR2 is YENEEA. Trimming pared 1 base from V and 2 bases from J, leaving 16 bases between. There are 17 residues in the CDR3. CDR3 coding DNA: TGTGCCAGCAGCTTAGTGGCCGCGGGGGCCTCCACAGATACGCAGTATTTT. Amino acids: CASSLVAAGASTDTQYF.

This sequence joins TRBV5-1 and TRBJ1-2; no clear D. V shed 4 bases and J shed 5 bases, with 9 bases lying between them. The CDR3 is 12 residues long. Germline CDR1 reads SGHRS; CDR2 reads YFSETQ. CDR3 coding DNA: TGCGCCAGCAGCGCGGAGCTGTATGGCTACACCTTC. It encodes CASSAELYGYTF.

The chain uses TRBV28 and TRBJ1-4; D is uncertain. The germline gives CDR1 MDHEN, CDR2 SYDVKM. V lost 2 bases, J lost 7 bases, and 5 bases lay in between. The CDR3 sequence is 12 residues long. The CDR3 nucleotides are TGTGCCAGCAGTTTACGGGTTGAAAAACTGTTTTTT. It is translated as CASSLRVEKLFF.